The 14 T cell receptor beta chains listed next were all sequenced from one sample in a study of T cell responses to AZD1222 COVID-19 vaccine. The table came from immunoSEQ multiplex PCR; TCRdb's copy has only in-frame clones and leaves some out. The profile shows under 150,000 clones, approximately 89% of them singletons. The sequencing here drew on peripheral blood, taken on day 0 of AZD1222 vaccination. The receptors stem from an adult in good health.

The gene calls are TRBV4-3 and TRBJ2-7; 10 bases agree with TRBD2. Trimming cost V 3 bases and J 6 bases; bases outside gene matches: 8. CDR3 length: 15 amino acids. CDR1 and CDR2 (germline): LGHNA, YSLEER. The CDR3 loop is CASSQVGLAASEQYF. In nucleotides, the CDR3 is TGCGCCAGCAGCCAGGTCGGACTAGCGGCAAGCGAGCAGTACTTC.

This chain links TRBV7-8 with TRBJ2-2; D unresolved. Germline V gene sequence: CDR1 SGHVS, CDR2 FQNEAQ. The CDR3 has 15 residues. V lost 2 bases and J lost 2, with 9 bases in between. For the CDR3, the DNA is TGTGCCAGCAGCTTAAAACTGAGCAACACCGGGGAGCTGTTTTTT. Its protein is CASSLKLSNTGELFF.

This chain uses TRBV5-4 with TRBJ2-5, with TRBD1 matching 9 bases. CDR1 and CDR2 (germline): SGHNT, YYREEE (reference sequence). This CDR3 has 16 amino acids. V lost 0 bases, J lost 1 base, and 4 bases stayed unmatched. The CDR3 DNA reads as TGTGCCAGCAGCTTGGAACAGGGGGCTATCCAAGAGACCCAGTACTTC. Its translation: CASSLEQGAIQETQYF.

This chain joins TRBV6-5 and TRBJ1-1; TRBD1 aligns across 7 bases. This CDR3 spans 15 amino acids. The germline gives CDR1 MNHEY, CDR2 SVGAGI. V trimming: 0 bases; J trimming: 4 bases; junction bases outside the gene matches: 5. CDR3 amino acids: CASSYSQGGGTEAFF. For the CDR3, the DNA is TGTGCCAGCAGTTACTCTCAGGGGGGTGGCACTGAAGCTTTCTTT.

The count of this clone is one. The chain employs TRBV6-5 and TRBJ1-2; D may be TRBD1 (5 bases). Trimming shortened V by 6 bases and J by 7 bases, and 21 bases separated the two germline ends. Germline V gene lookup returns CDR1 MNHEY and CDR2 SVGAGI. The CDR3 has 15 amino acids. The CDR3 loop is CASRSPGRRHGGYTF. The CDR3 DNA sequence: TGTGCCAGCAGATCTCCGGGACGCCGCCATGGTGGCTACACCTTC.

The chain couples TRBV4-1 to TRBJ1-2; possible D gene TRBD1, 6 bases. Trimming shortened V by 4 bases and J by 3 bases, and 15 bases separated the two germline ends. The CDR3 consists of 15 residues. The V gene's germline CDR1 is MGHRA and CDR2 YSYEKL. In DNA form, the CDR3 reads TGCGCCAGCAGCCTCCTTGACAGGCCCGACTATGGCTACACCTTC. Its protein product is CASSLLDRPDYGYTF.

J is TRBJ2-5 and V is TRBV27; TRBD2 aligns across 10 bases. V gave up 7 bases and J gave up 2 bases; unmatched junction bases: 1. The CDR3 sequence is 13 residues long. CDR1 MNHEY and CDR2 SMNVEV come from the germline V gene (reference sequence). CDR3 in DNA: TGTGCCAGCATGACTAGCGGGCAAGAGACCCAGTACTTC. Its translation is CASMTSGQETQYF.

The chain combines TRBV29-1 with TRBJ2-7, with 11 bases aligning to TRBD2. V lost 5 bases to trimming and J lost 3 bases; unmatched junction nucleotides: 6. The CDR3 totals 14 residues. Germline V gene sequence: CDR1 SQVTM, CDR2 ANQGSEA. The CDR3 DNA follows: TGCAGCGTTACTACTAGCGGGAGTGGCTACGAGCAGTACTTC. Translating gives CSVTTSGSGYEQYF.

V is TRBV6-4 and J is TRBJ2-1; D possibly corresponds to TRBD2 (5 bases). This CDR3 spans 16 amino acids. V was pared by 2 bases and J by 7 bases, with 18 bases between. Germline V gene lookup returns CDR1 MRHNA and CDR2 SNTAGT. CDR3 sequence: CASSDGEGQSENEQFF. The CDR3 DNA reads as TGTGCCAGCAGTGACGGCGAGGGCCAATCGGAAAATGAGCAGTTCTTC.

V and J are TRBV18 and TRBJ1-4; 10 bases align to TRBD1. Unmatched junction bases numbered 7, after V lost 4 bases and J lost 8 bases. This CDR3 has 15 amino acids. CDR1 and CDR2 (germline): KGHSH, LQKENI. CDR3 sequence reads: CASSLPRDRGEKLFF. Here the CDR3 DNA reads TGTGCCAGCTCACTACCCCGGGACAGGGGCGAAAAACTGTTTTTT.

The chain combines TRBV21-1 with TRBJ2-7; whether TRBD2, the table's D call, matches the DNA was not checked. TRBV21-1 is marked as a pseudogene. This CDR3 spans 17 amino acids. CDR3 DNA sequence: TGTGCCAGCAGCAAGGGGGATCCGGGGGGTTTCTCCTACGAGCAGTACTTC. This encodes CASSKGDPGGFSYEQYF.

This clone was counted once. The CDR3 coding sequence is TGTGCCAGCAGTTCCCGGACAGGGTCGAACTATGGCTACACCTTC. This encodes CASSSRTGSNYGYTF. The chain carries TRBV6-2 or TRBV6-3 and TRBJ1-2, with TRBD1 matching 8 bases. Germline CDR1 and CDR2: MNHEY and SVGEGT. Germline trimming cut 4 bases from V and 2 bases from J; bases unmatched to any gene: 6. The CDR3 totals 15 residues.

This sequence joins TRBV4-1 and TRBJ1-1; TRBD1 might be the D (6 bases). The CDR3 totals 15 residues. Germline V CDR1 and CDR2: MGHRA, YSYEKL. The ends were cut back, 5 bases at V and 4 bases at J, with 17 bases in the middle. The DNA for the CDR3 is TGCGCCAGCAGCTCCCGACAGGACACAATCACTGAAGCTTTCTTT. It is translated as CASSSRQDTITEAFF.

V is TRBV7-2 and J is TRBJ1-4, with 9 bases that match TRBD1. The V gene end was trimmed by 3 bases and the J gene end by 10 bases; junction bases not matched to a gene: 6. CDR3 length: 14 residues. Per the germline V gene, CDR1 is SGHTA and CDR2 is FQGNSA. The CDR3 protein is CASSLGQGLGKLFF. The DNA for the CDR3 is TGTGCCAGCAGCTTGGGACAGGGACTTGGAAAACTGTTTTTT.